This TCR beta chain was profiled in a study of graft-versus-host responses after intestinal transplantation. Study-level results: An association linked early post-transplant HvG declines with peak circulating GvH clone levels. Recipient-marrow GvH clones were detected, some having first appeared in ileum or blood.

Responders (roughly 200,000, CFSE-labeled) met roughly 200,000 stimulators that were irradiated and violet-dye-labeled. Sorted after the reaction were proliferating CFSE-low CD3+CD4+ and CD3+CD8+ responders. V lost 3 bases to trimming and J lost 2 bases, with 11 bases between them. Germline loops: CDR1 LNHDA, CDR2 SQIVND (reference sequence). The CDR3 is 15 amino acids. By proportion, this clone is medium-sized. Clones were read by immunoSEQ multiplex PCR, and TCRdb kept only the in-frame ones, dropping some. The sample yields 8,500 to 11,000 clones, over 30% seen once. The sequence was obtained from a human patient who received an intestinal transplant. The sample in question was alloreactive CD8+ T cells from a mixed lymphocyte reaction culture, obtained before intestinal transplant. Indicated subset: CFSE-low proliferating T cells sorted from approximately six-day pre-transplant mixed lymphocyte reaction (GvH or HvG direction). The rearrangement links TRBV19 to TRBJ2-1, with TRBD1 as a possible D gene (6 bases). The CDR3: CASSMSRTAYNEQFF. The CDR3 DNA is TGTGCCAGTAGTATGAGCCGGACAGCCTACAATGAGCAGTTCTTC.